This TCR beta chain originates from a study of fetal regulatory T cell absence and autoimmunity. This table comes from immunoSEQ multiplex PCR, and its TCRdb copy is limited to in-frame clones, with some not included. The sample has just over 45,000 clones, around 83% seen once. This clone was counted between two and nine times. CDR1 is SGHRS, CDR2 YFSETQ, per germline. The CDR3 runs 14 residues. The V gene lost 4 bases and the J gene lost 0 bases, with 11 bases spanning the gap. The sequenced sample consisted of cord blood. The V and J genes are TRBV5-1 and TRBJ2-7; D might be TRBD2 (5 bases). This TCR was sampled from a newborn boy with IPEX syndrome. The CDR3 DNA reads as TGCGCCAGCAGCGATGCCGGACTCTCCTACGAGCAGTACTTC. It translates to CASSDAGLSYEQYF. The full variable domain, rest sourced from reference TRBV5-1 and TRBJ2-7, is KAGVTQTPRYLIKTRGQQVTLSCSPISGHRSVSWYQQTPGQGLQFLFEYFSETQRNKGNFPGRFSGRQFSNSRSEMNVSTLELGDSALYLCASSDAGLSYEQYFGPGTRLTVT.